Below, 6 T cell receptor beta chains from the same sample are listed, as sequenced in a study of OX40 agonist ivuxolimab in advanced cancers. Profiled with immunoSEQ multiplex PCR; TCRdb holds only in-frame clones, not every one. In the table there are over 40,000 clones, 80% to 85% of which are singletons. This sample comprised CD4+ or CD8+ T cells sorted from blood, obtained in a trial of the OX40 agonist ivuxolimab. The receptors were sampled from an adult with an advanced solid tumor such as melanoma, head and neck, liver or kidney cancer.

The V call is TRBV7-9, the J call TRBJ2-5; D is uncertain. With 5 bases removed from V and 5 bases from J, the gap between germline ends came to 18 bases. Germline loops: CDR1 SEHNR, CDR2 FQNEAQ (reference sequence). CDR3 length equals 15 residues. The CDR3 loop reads CASSPPRRLGETQYF. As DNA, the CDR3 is TGTGCCAGCAGCCCACCGCGGCGCCTCGGGGAGACCCAGTACTTC.

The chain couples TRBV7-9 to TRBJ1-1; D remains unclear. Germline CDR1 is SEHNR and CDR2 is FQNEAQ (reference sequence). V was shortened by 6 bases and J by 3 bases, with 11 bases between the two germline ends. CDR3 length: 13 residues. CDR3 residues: CASSSNWDTEAFF. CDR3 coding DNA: TGTGCCAGCAGTTCAAATTGGGACACTGAAGCTTTCTTT.

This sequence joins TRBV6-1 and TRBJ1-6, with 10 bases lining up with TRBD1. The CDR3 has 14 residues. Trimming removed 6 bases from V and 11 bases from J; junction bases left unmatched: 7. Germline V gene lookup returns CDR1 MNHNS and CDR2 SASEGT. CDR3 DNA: TGTGCCAGCAGCCCGGGACAGGGGATAACACCCCTCCACTTT. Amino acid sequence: CASSPGQGITPLHF.

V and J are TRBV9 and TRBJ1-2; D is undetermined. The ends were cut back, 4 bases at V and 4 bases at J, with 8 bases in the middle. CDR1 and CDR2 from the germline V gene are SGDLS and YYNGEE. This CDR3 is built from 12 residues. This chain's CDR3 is CASSRAPYGYTF. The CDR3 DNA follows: TGTGCCAGCAGCCGGGCCCCCTATGGCTACACCTTC.

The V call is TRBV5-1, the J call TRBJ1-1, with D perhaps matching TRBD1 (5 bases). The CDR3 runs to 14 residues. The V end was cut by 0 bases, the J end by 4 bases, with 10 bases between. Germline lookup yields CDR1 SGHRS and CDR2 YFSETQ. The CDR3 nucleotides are TGCGCCAGCAGCTTGGGGCAGGGCACCACTGAAGCTTTCTTT. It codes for CASSLGQGTTEAFF.

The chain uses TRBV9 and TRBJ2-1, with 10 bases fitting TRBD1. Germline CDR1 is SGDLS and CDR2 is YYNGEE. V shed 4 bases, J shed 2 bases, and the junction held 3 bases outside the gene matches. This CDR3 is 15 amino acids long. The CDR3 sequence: CASSPGTGAYNEQFF. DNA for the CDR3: TGTGCCAGCAGCCCCGGGACAGGGGCCTACAATGAGCAGTTCTTC.